This T cell receptor (beta chain) comes out of a study of cytomegalovirus exposure and HLA in healthy donors. Study background: Most genotyped donors, around 86% of more than 300, had Caucasian-associated genetic ancestry.

With 60 Vbeta and 13 Jbeta primers, the PCR was carried out. Sequenced by immunoSEQ multiplex PCR; TCRdb stores in-frame clones only, minus some. The sample lists 200,000 or so clones; 87% were seen once. CDR1 and CDR2 (germline): KGHSH, LQKENI. The CDR3 totals 13 residues. Trimming pared 6 bases from V and 5 bases from J, leaving 14 bases between. A note on this clone: The antigen remains unidentified.

The study's findings and limits: Presence/absence results assume similar sequencing depth per donor, which may not hold. Researchers reported from a later analysis that most CMV-associated TCR beta chains appeared HLA-restricted. Earlier results showed most TCR beta V segments being productive about 87% or about 30% of the time.

The sequenced sample consisted of PBMCs. The chain combines TRBV18 with TRBJ2-7, with a possible D match to TRBD2 (5 bases). The TCR comes from a man in his thirties or forties in good health and CMV-seronegative. The CDR3 DNA reads TGTGCCAGCTCTGTTATCTCGAGGGACGAGCAGTACTTC. It translates to CASSVISRDEQYF.